This TCR beta chain was observed in a study of shared clonotypes between healthy human individuals. Notes on the study in general: Sequencing of the sorted subsets was shown by rarefaction to be incomplete despite large depth.

What CD8 memory combined were CD45RO+ cells and CCR7-negative CD45RA+ TemRA cells. The table lists this clone with a count of one. The target antigen is unknown. CDR3 size: 15 residues. Germline V gene lookup returns CDR1 MNHNS and CDR2 SASEGT. With V trimmed by 1 base and J by 3 bases, 4 bases remained unmatched. The assay ran at deep level. Genomic DNA of each subset was evenly split across several immunoSEQ plates. Generated by immunoSEQ multiplex PCR, the TCRdb table keeps only in-frame clones and is missing some. The sample lists approximately 710,000 clones, 90% seen once, with around a third in the top ten.

The TCR sequence derives from a man aged 18 to 30 in good health. Some clones in this sample may be carry-over from other donors' samples. The material sequenced was memory CD8+ T cells from PBMCs. The subset: CD45RO+ cells pooled with CCR7-negative TemRA cells. The rearrangement links TRBV6-1 to TRBJ1-1, with 8 bases that match TRBD1. CDR3 nucleotides: TGTGCCAGCAGTGAAGGGACAGGGACCTACACTGAAGCTTTCTTT. It yields the protein CASSEGTGTYTEAFF.